One and the same sample provided the 23 T cell receptor beta chains below, sequenced in a study of cytomegalovirus exposure and HLA in healthy donors. 13 Jbeta primers and 60 Vbeta primers were used for the PCR. Using immunoSEQ multiplex PCR, the repertoire was profiled, and TCRdb retains in-frame clones only, with some absent. The data hold some 150,000 clones, with 70% to 80% observed a single time. Sample: PBMCs. The source is a man aged 40-55 years in good health and CMV-seronegative.

V is TRBV6-1 and J is TRBJ2-2; TRBD2 matches 13 bases. With V trimmed by 6 bases and J by 8 bases, 3 bases remained unmatched. The germline V gene encodes CDR1 MNHNS and CDR2 SASEGT. The CDR3 totals 14 residues. The CDR3 DNA sequence: TGTGCCAGCAGGACTAGCGGGGGGCCGGGGGAGCTGTTTTTT. This codes for CASRTSGGPGELFF.

Turning to this clone: The junction departs from germline at one end; a sequencing error may be responsible. This chain connects TRBV7-3 to TRBJ2-2; D may be TRBD2 (5 bases). Germline CDR1 SGHTA, CDR2 FQGTGA. This CDR3 comprises 17 residues. CDR3 bases: TGTGCCAGCAGCTTCAAGGCCGGCATCGGAGAACACCGGGGAGCTGTTTTT. Translation gives CASSFKAGIGEHRGAVF.

The chain uses TRBV19 and TRBJ2-3, with 11 bases aligning to TRBD2. The V gene end was trimmed by 3 bases and the J gene end by 4 bases; junction bases not matched to a gene: 9. Germline V lookup: CDR1 LNHDA, CDR2 SQIVND (reference sequence). The CDR3 loop spans 17 amino acids. The CDR3 loop reads CASSIWISGGAPDTQYF. DNA of the CDR3: TGTGCCAGTAGTATCTGGATTAGCGGGGGGGCCCCAGATACGCAGTATTTT.

This clone was seen a handful of times. This chain connects TRBV4-1 to TRBJ2-7; 8 bases match TRBD1. The germline V gene has CDR1 MGHRA and CDR2 YSYEKL. V shed 4 bases, J shed 3 bases, and the junction held 8 bases outside the gene matches. The CDR3 is 15 amino acids. The CDR3 sequence: CASSLQPGQVYEQYF. The CDR3 nucleotides are TGCGCCAGCAGCCTACAACCGGGACAGGTCTACGAGCAGTACTTC.

The chain has TRBV7-6 and TRBJ1-2; TRBD1 might be the D (5 bases). CDR3 length: 14 residues. Trimming took off 5 bases at V and 6 bases at J, with 16 bases between the two ends. Germline V lookup: CDR1 SGHVS, CDR2 FNYEAQ. This CDR3 is CASSPGLSFNGYTF. The CDR3 nucleotides are TGTGCCAGCAGCCCGGGACTGTCGTTCAATGGCTACACCTTC. Full variable domain (remainder filled in from reference TRBV7-6 and TRBJ1-2): GAGVSQSPRYKVTKRGQDVALRCDPISGHVSLYWYRQALGQGPEFLTYFNYEAQQDKSGLPNDRFSAERPEGSISTLTIQRTEQRDSAMYRCASSPGLSFNGYTFGSGTRLTVV.

The J gene is TRBJ2-7, the V gene TRBV7-6, with 9 bases fitting TRBD1. V shed 1 base and J 6 bases; nucleotides not matched to a gene: 16. The germline CDR1 and CDR2 sequences are SGHVS and FNYEAQ. The CDR3 is made up of 18 amino acids. The DNA of the CDR3 is TGTGCCAGCAGCTTAGGGACTGCCGAGGACAGGGGAAGGGTCGAGCAGTACTTC. Translating it yields CASSLGTAEDRGRVEQYF.

The chain uses TRBV5-4 and TRBJ2-2; perhaps TRBD2 as D (6 bases). V lost 5 bases and J lost 5, with 7 bases in between. CDR1 is SGHNT and CDR2 is YYREEE in the germline V gene (reference sequence). This CDR3 is built from 12 residues. CDR3 sequence reads: CASSGGTGELFF. CDR3 nucleotide sequence: TGTGCCAGCAGTGGGGGGACCGGGGAGCTGTTTTTT. The full variable domain, in which reference TRBV5-4 and TRBJ2-2 provide the parts outside the CDR3, is ETGVTQSPTHLIKTRGQQVTLRCSSQSGHNTVSWYQQALGQGPQFIFQYYREEENGRGNFPPRFSGLQFPNYSSELNVNALELDDSALYLCASSGGTGELFFGEGSRLTVL.

The chain carries TRBV15 and TRBJ2-7; TRBD2 is a possible D gene (7 bases). Germline values: CDR1 LNHNV, CDR2 YYDKDF (reference sequence). The germline V and J ends were trimmed by 5 bases and 2 bases, with 16 bases remaining between them. There are 15 residues in the CDR3. CDR3 nucleotides: TGTGCCACCAGCCTAGGGGGGGTACCCACCTACGAGCAGTACTTC. It codes for CATSLGGVPTYEQYF.

The chain uses TRBV15 and TRBJ2-5; D might be TRBD2 (6 bases). With 2 bases removed from V and 11 bases from J, the gap between germline ends came to 12 bases. In germline, CDR1 is LNHNV, CDR2 YYDKDF (reference sequence). The CDR3 runs 12 residues. CDR3 residues: CATSRRTGEQYF. The CDR3 DNA sequence: TGTGCCACCAGCAGACGTACGGGGGAGCAGTACTTC.

This sequence joins TRBV11-2 and TRBJ1-6; a weak D match, TRBD1 (6 bases). The length of the CDR3 is 16 residues. V was clipped by 4 bases and J by 12 bases, with 22 bases between them. Per germline, CDR1 SGHAT and CDR2 FQNNGV. CDR3 amino acids: CASSSSGSGVKRPLHF. The CDR3 DNA is TGTGCCAGCAGCTCAAGCGGATCAGGGGTGAAGAGACCCCTCCACTTT.

The chain employs TRBV7-2 and TRBJ2-3; 12 bases align to TRBD2. Germline assignment: CDR1 SGHTA and CDR2 FQGNSA. V gave up 5 bases and J gave up 3 bases; unmatched junction bases: 9. This CDR3 is built from 17 residues. CDR3 DNA: TGTGCCAGCAGCCTTTCCGGGACTAGCGGGCCAACAGATACGCAGTATTTT. It encodes CASSLSGTSGPTDTQYF.

The chain is built from TRBV2 and TRBJ2-7, with 10 bases aligning to TRBD2. V lost 7 bases and J lost 7; bases outside the gene matches: 13. The CDR3 is 15 residues long. CDR1 is SNHLY, CDR2 FYNNEI, per germline. The CDR3 DNA is TGTGCCAGCAAGATTACTAGCGGGATCTCTAGTGAGCAGTACTTC. Its protein product is CASKITSGISSEQYF. Using reference TRBV2 and TRBJ2-7 for the parts outside the CDR3, the full variable domain is EPEVTQTPSHQVTQMGQEVILRCVPISNHLYFYWYRQILGQKVEFLVSFYNNEISEKSEIFDDQFSVERPDGSNFTLKIRSTKLEDSAMYFCASKITSGISSEQYFGPGTRLTVT.

This chain uses TRBV6-5 with TRBJ1-1; D perhaps matches TRBD1 (5 bases). The CDR3 runs to 13 residues. The germline gives CDR1 MNHEY, CDR2 SVGAGI. V lost 6 bases and J 11 bases, leaving 19 bases between the germline ends. CDR3 bases: TGTGCCAGCAGCGGGGGGGTTGGGAATAAGGCTTTCTTT. It specifies CASSGGVGNKAFF.

This chain links TRBV7-9 with TRBJ2-7; D remains unclear. CDR3 length: 14 residues. V lost 5 bases and J lost 2, with 13 bases in between. Per the germline V gene, CDR1 is SEHNR and CDR2 is FQNEAQ (reference sequence). CDR3 DNA sequence: TGTGCCAGCAGCCCGGCTACAGCCGCCTACGAGCAGTACTTC. Residues: CASSPATAAYEQYF.

The chain is built from TRBV10-3 and TRBJ1-6; 7 positions match TRBD1. V was clipped by 11 bases and J by 10 bases; unmatched bases: 17. The V gene's germline CDR1 is ENHRY and CDR2 SYGVKD. The CDR3 loop spans 15 amino acids. The CDR3 region has the DNA TGTGCCGCTGGTTCTTCACAGGGGAGCGGCTCACCCCTCCACTTT. Translating it yields CAAGSSQGSGSPLHF.

J is TRBJ2-4 and V is TRBV7-9, with D possibly TRBD1 on 6 matching bases. V dropped 3 bases and J dropped 0 bases, with 12 bases sitting between them. The CDR3 runs to 16 residues. Germline V gives CDR1 SEHNR, CDR2 FQNEAQ (reference sequence). The CDR3 is CASSFPGQLAKNIQYF. Here the CDR3 DNA reads TGTGCCAGCAGCTTCCCGGGACAACTAGCCAAAAACATTCAGTACTTC.

This chain uses TRBV9 with TRBJ1-5, with D possibly being TRBD1 (5 bases). The ends were cut back, 3 bases at V and 4 bases at J, with 14 bases in the middle. Germline V gene lookup returns CDR1 SGDLS and CDR2 YYNGEE. The CDR3 covers 15 residues. CDR3 sequence (DNA): TGTGCCAGCAGCGAGAAGGACGGACATAATCAGCCCCAGCATTTT. Encoded protein: CASSEKDGHNQPQHF.

This clone came up a few times. The CDR3 loop reads CASSSSGTGSNEQFF. CDR3 nucleotides: TGTGCCAGCAGCTCATCCGGGACAGGGAGCAATGAGCAGTTCTTC. The V and J genes are TRBV11-3 and TRBJ2-1; 9 nucleotides line up with TRBD1. CDR1 is SGHNT and CDR2 is YENEEA in the germline V gene. With V trimmed by 4 bases and J by 6 bases, 7 bases remained unmatched. This CDR3 comprises 15 residues.

The chain is built from TRBV10-1 and TRBJ1-6, with 9 positions matching TRBD1. Germline assignment: CDR1 WNHNN and CDR2 SYGVQD (reference sequence). CDR3 length: 17 residues. V lost 0 bases and J lost 7; bases outside the gene matches: 7. DNA for the CDR3: TGCGCCAGCAGTGAGTCGGGACAGGGATTAGAAAATTCACCCCTCCACTTT. Its translation is CASSESGQGLENSPLHF.

The genes are TRBV6-1 and TRBJ2-2, with 13 bases fitting TRBD2. Germline CDR1 reads MNHNS; CDR2 reads SASEGT. Trimming at V came to 7 bases and at J to 7 bases, leaving 6 bases not matched to a gene. CDR3 length equals 15 residues. CDR3 residues: CASTRTSGGVGELFF. Written as DNA, the CDR3 is TGTGCCAGCACTCGGACTAGCGGGGGCGTCGGGGAGCTGTTTTTT.

In this sample, this clone turned up once. The chain carries TRBV7-9 and TRBJ1-4; 9 bases match TRBD1. Trimming cost V 6 bases and J 2 bases; bases outside gene matches: 13. Germline values: CDR1 SEHNR, CDR2 FQNEAQ (reference sequence). The CDR3 runs to 18 residues. CDR3: CASSSSLYRGLTNEKLFF. DNA for the CDR3: TGTGCCAGCAGTTCTTCCTTATACAGGGGGCTGACTAATGAAAAACTGTTTTTT. Supplemented by reference TRBV7-9 and TRBJ1-4, the full variable domain reads DTGVSQNPRHKITKRGQNVTFRCDPISEHNRLYWYRQTLGQGPEFLTYFQNEAQLEKSRLLSDRFSAERPKGSFSTLEIQRTEQGDSAMYLCASSSSLYRGLTNEKLFFGSGTQLSVL.

This chain uses TRBV5-1 with TRBJ2-3, with D maybe TRBD2 (7 bases). The CDR3 is made up of 15 amino acids. The germline gives CDR1 SGHRS, CDR2 YFSETQ. The V end lost 6 bases, the J end lost 1 base, and 15 bases lay between the germline ends. CDR3 loop: CASTRGGDGTDTQYF. In nucleotides, the CDR3 is TGCGCCAGCACCCGAGGGGGGGATGGCACAGATACGCAGTATTTT.

The chain is built from TRBV11-2 and TRBJ2-7; 12 bases fit TRBD1. The germline V gene has CDR1 SGHAT and CDR2 FQNNGV. The CDR3 is made up of 15 amino acids. The ends lost 1 base at V and 3 bases at J; junction bases unmatched: 1. This chain's CDR3 is CASSLGDRGLYEQYF. The CDR3, as DNA: TGTGCCAGCAGCTTAGGGGACAGGGGGCTCTACGAGCAGTACTTC.